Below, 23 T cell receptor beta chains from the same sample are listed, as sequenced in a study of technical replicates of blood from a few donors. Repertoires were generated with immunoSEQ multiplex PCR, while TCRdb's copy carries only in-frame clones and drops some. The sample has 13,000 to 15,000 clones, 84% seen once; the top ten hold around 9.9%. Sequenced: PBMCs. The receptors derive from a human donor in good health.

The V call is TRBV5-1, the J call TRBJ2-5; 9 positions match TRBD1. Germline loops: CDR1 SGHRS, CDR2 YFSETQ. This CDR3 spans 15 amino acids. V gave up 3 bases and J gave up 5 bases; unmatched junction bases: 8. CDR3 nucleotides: TGCGCCAGCAGCTACTCCGGGACAGGGCGGGAGACCCAGTACTTC. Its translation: CASSYSGTGRETQYF.

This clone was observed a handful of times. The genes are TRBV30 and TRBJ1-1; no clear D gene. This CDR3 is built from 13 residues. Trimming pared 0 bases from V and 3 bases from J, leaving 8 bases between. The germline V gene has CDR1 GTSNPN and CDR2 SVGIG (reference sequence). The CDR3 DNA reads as TGTGCCTGGAGTGTACTCTCGGACACTGAAGCTTTCTTT. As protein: CAWSVLSDTEAFF.

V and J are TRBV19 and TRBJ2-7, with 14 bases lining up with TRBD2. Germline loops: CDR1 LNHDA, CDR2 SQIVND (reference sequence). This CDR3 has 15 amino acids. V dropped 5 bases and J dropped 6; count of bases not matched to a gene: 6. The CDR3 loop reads CASSSGTSGSGEQYF. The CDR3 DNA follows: TGTGCCAGTAGTTCGGGGACTAGCGGGAGTGGCGAGCAGTACTTC.

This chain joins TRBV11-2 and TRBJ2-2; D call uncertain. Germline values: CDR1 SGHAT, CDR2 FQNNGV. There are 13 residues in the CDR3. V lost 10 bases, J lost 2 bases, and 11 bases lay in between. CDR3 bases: TGTGCCACTTCGACAAGAAACACCGGGGAGCTGTTTTTT. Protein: CATSTRNTGELFF.

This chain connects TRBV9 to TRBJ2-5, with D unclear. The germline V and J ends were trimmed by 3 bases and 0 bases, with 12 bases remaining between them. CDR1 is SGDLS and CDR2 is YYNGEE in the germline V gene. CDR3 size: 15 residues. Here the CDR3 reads CASSANWPNQETQYF. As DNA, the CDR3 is TGTGCCAGCAGCGCGAATTGGCCCAACCAAGAGACCCAGTACTTC. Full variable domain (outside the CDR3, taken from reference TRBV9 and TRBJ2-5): DSGVTQTPKHLITATGQRVTLRCSPRSGDLSVYWYQQSLDQGLQFLIQYYNGEERAKGNILERFSAQQFPDLHSELNLSSLELGDSALYFCASSANWPNQETQYFGPGTRLLVL.

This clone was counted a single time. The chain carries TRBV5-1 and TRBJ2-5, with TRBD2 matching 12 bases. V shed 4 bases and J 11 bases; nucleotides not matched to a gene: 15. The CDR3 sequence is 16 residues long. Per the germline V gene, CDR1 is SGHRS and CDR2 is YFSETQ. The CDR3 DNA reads TGCGCCAGCAGCCTAGAACCACTAGCGGGAGGACGAGAGCAGTACTTC. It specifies CASSLEPLAGGREQYF.

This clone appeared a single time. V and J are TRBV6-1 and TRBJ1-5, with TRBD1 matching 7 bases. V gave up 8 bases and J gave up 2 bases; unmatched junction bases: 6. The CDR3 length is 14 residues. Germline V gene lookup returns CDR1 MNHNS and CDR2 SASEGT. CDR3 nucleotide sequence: TGTGCCAGCGGATCCGGGACAGGCAATCAGCCCCAGCATTTT. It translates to CASGSGTGNQPQHF.

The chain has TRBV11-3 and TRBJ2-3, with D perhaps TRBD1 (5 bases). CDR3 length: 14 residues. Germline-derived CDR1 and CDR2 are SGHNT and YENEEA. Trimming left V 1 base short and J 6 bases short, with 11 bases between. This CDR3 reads CASSLGAGPDTQYF. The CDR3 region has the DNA TGTGCCAGCAGCTTAGGGGCAGGGCCGGATACGCAGTATTTT.

The CDR3 reads CASSAWTSSERGYEQYF. For the CDR3, the DNA is TGTGCCAGTAGTGCATGGACTAGCTCAGAGCGGGGGTACGAGCAGTACTTC. The V and J genes are TRBV19 and TRBJ2-7, with 8 bases that match TRBD2. Trimming took 5 bases from V and 4 from J; bases not matched to a gene: 16. Germline loops: CDR1 LNHDA, CDR2 SQIVND (reference sequence). CDR3 length: 17 amino acids. The full variable domain, its missing parts supplied by reference TRBV19 and TRBJ2-7, is DGGITQSPKYLFRKEGQNVTLSCEQNLNHDAMYWYRQDPGQGLRLIYYSQIVNDFQKGDIAEGYSVSREKKESFPLTVTSAQKNPTAFYLCASSAWTSSERGYEQYFGPGTRLTVT.

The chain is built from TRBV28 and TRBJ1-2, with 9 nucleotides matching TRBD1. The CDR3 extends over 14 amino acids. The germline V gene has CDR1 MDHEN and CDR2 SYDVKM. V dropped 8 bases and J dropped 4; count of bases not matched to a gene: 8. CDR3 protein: CASRTGQGPYGYTF. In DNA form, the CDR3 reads TGTGCCAGCCGCACAGGACAGGGGCCCTATGGCTACACCTTC.

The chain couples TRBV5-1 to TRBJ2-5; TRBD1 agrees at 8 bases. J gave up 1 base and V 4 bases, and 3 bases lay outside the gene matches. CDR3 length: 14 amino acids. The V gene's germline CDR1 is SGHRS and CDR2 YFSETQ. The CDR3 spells CASSPDRVQETQYF. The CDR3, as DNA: TGCGCCAGCAGCCCGGACAGGGTCCAAGAGACCCAGTACTTC.

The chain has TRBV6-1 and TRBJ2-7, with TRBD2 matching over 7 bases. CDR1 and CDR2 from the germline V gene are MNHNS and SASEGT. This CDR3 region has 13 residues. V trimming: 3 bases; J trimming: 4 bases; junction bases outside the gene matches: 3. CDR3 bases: TGTGCCAGCAGTGACGCTAGCGGTTACGAGCAGTACTTC. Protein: CASSDASGYEQYF.

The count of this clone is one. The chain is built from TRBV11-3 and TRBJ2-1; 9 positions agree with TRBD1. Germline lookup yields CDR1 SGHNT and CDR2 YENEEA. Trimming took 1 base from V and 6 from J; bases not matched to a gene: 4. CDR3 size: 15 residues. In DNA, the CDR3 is TGTGCCAGCAGCTTAGGGACAGGGGCTTTCAATGAGCAGTTCTTC. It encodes CASSLGTGAFNEQFF.

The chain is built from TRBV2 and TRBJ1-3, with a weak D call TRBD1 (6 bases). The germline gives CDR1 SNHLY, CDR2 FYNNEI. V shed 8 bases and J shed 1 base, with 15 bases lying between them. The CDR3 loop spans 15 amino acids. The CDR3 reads CASLRGGTSGNTIYF. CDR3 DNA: TGTGCCAGCCTAAGGGGGGGCACGTCTGGAAACACCATATATTTT.

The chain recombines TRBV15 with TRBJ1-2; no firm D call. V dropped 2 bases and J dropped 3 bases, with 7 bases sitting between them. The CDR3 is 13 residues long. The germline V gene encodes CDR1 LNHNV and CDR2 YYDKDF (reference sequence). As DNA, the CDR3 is TGTGCCACCAGCAGACAGGAATACTATGGCTACACCTTC. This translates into CATSRQEYYGYTF.

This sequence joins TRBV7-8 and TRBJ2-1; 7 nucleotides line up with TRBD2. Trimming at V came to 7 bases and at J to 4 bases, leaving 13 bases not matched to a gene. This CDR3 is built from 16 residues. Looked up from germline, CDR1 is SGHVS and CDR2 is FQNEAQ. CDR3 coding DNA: TGTGCCAGCACCCCAATGAGCGGGATAAGGTACAATGAGCAGTTCTTC. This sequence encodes CASTPMSGIRYNEQFF.

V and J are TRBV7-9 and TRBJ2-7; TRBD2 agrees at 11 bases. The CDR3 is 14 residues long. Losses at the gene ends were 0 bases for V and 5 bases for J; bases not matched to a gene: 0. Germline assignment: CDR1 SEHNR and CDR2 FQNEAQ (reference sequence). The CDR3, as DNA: TGTGCCAGCAGCTTAGCTAGCGGGAGGGACGAGCAGTACTTC. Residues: CASSLASGRDEQYF. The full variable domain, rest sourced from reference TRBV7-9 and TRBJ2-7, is DTGVSQNPRHKITKRGQNVTFRCDPISEHNRLYWYRQTLGQGPEFLTYFQNEAQLEKSRLLSDRFSAERPKGSFSTLEIQRTEQGDSAMYLCASSLASGRDEQYFGPGTRLTVT.

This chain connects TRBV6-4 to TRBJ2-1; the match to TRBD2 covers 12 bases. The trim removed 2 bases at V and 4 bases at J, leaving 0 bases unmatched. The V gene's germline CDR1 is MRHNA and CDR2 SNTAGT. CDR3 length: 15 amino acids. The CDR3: CASSDGTSGYNEQFF. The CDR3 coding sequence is TGTGCCAGCAGTGACGGGACTAGCGGGTACAATGAGCAGTTCTTC.

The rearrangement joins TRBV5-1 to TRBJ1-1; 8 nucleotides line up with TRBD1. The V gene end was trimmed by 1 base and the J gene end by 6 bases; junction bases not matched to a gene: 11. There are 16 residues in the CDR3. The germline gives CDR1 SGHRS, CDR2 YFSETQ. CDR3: CASSLSARQGFAEAFF. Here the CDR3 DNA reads TGCGCCAGCAGCTTGTCCGCGAGACAGGGGTTTGCTGAAGCTTTCTTT.

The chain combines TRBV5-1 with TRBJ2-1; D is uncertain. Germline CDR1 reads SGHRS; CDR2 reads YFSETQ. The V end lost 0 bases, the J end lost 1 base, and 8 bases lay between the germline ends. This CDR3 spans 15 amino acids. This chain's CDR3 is CASSLASGSYNEQFF. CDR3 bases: TGCGCCAGCAGCTTGGCTTCAGGATCCTACAATGAGCAGTTCTTC. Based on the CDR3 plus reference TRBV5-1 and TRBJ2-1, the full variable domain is KAGVTQTPRYLIKTRGQQVTLSCSPISGHRSVSWYQQTPGQGLQFLFEYFSETQRNKGNFPGRFSGRQFSNSRSEMNVSTLELGDSALYLCASSLASGSYNEQFFGPGTRLTVL.

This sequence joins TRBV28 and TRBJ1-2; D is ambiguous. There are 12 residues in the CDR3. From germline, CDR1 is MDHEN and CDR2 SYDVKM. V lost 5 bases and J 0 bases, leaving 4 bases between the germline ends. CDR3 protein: CASSGANYGYTF. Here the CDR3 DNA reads TGTGCCAGCAGTGGAGCTAACTATGGCTACACCTTC.

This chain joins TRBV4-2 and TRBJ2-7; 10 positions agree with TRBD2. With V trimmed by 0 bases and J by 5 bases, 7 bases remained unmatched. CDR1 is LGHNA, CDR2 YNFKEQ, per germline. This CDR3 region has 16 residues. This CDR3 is CASSQDPAGGPNEQYF. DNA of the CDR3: TGTGCCAGCAGCCAAGATCCAGCGGGAGGGCCCAACGAGCAGTACTTC.

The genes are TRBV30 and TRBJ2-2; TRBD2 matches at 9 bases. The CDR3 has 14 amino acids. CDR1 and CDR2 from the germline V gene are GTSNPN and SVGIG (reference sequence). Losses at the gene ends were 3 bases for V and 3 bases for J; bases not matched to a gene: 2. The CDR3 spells CAWRGGRDTGELFF. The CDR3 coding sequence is TGTGCCTGGAGGGGCGGGAGGGACACCGGGGAGCTGTTTTTT. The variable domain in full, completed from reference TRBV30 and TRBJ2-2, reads SQTIHQWPATLVQPVGSPLSLECTVEGTSNPNLYWYRQAAGRGLQLLFYSVGIGQISSEVPQNLSASRPQDRQFILSSKKLLLSDSGFYLCAWRGGRDTGELFFGEGSRLTVL.